This T cell receptor beta chain is drawn from a study of vaccination and CD4 T cells after COVID-19. The study sequenced cultured CD4+ T cell DNA using the Oncomine TCR Beta short-read assay. TCRdb itself ran the PCR reads through MiXCR, one entry per CDR3 protein. The table records more than 20,000 distinct CDR3 sequences, 55% to 70% of them present only once. CDR3 length: 14 amino acids. Germline V gives CDR1 SGHNT, CDR2 YYREEE (reference sequence). V shed 2 bases, J shed 2 bases, and the junction held 3 bases outside the gene matches. Specified treatment: roughly 10-day PBMC culture with coronavirus spike peptide pools or control peptides (ViraFEST assay). It was with about 10 IU/ml IL-2 and roughly 9.4 ug/ml peptide pools that 1.5 million to 2.5 million PBMCs per well were cultured. This clonotype turned up a few times. As yet, its antigen is unknown.

The sample in question was CD4+ T cells from blood, cultured in vitro, obtained after SARS-CoV-2 vaccination. This TCR was recovered from a human donor who received a COVID-19 vaccine. The chain has TRBV5-4 and TRBJ2-7, with 8 bases that match TRBD2. CDR3 residues: CASSFGGGPYEQYF. DNA for the CDR3: TGTGCCAGCAGCTTCGGCGGGGGGCCCTACGAGCAGTACTTC.